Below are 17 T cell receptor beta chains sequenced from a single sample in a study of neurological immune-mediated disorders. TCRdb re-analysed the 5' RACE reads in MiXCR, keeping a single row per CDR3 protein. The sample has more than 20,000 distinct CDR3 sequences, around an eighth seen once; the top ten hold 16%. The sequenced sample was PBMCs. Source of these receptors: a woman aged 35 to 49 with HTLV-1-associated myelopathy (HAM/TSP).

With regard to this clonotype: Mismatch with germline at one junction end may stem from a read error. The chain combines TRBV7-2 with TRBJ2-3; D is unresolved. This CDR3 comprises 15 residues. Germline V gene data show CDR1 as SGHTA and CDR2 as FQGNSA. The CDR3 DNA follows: TGTGCCAGCAGCTTAAGTAGGGCGGCAGTAGATATGCAGTATTTT. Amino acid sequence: CASSLSRAAVDMQYF. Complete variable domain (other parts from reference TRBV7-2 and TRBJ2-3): GAGVSQSPSNKVTEKGKDVELRCDPISGHTALYWYRQSLGQGLEFLIYFQGNSAPDKSGLPSDRFSAERTGGSVSTLTIQRTQQEDSAVYLCASSLSRAAVDMQYFGPGTRLTVL.

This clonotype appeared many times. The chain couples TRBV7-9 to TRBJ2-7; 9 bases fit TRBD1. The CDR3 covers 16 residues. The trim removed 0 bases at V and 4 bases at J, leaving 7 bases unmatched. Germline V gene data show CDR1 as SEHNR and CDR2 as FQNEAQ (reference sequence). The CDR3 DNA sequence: TGTGCCAGCAGCTTAGCCAACGACGGGACAGGGTACGAGCAGTACGTC. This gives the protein CASSLANDGTGYEQYV.

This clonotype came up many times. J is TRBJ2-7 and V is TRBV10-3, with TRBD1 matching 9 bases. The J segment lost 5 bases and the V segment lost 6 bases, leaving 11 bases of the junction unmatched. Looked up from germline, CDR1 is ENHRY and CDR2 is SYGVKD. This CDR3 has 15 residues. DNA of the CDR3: TGTGCCATCAGGGGGTCCGGGACAGGGTTTAACGAGCAGTACTTC. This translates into CAIRGSGTGFNEQYF.

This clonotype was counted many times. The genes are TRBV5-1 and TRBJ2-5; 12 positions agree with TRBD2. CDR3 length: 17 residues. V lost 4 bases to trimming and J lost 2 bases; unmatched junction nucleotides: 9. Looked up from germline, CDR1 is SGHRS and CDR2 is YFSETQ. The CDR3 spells CASSHLRTSGAQETQYF. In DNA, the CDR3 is TGCGCCAGCAGCCACCTCCGGACTAGCGGGGCTCAAGAGACCCAGTACTTC.

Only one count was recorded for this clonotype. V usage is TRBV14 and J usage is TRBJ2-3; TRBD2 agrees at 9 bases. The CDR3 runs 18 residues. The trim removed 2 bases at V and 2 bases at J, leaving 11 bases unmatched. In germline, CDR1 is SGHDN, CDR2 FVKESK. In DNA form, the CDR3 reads TGTGCCAGCAGCCAATACCGGCGGGGCGGGGGGGCCACAGATACGCAGTATTTT. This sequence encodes CASSQYRRGGGATDTQYF.

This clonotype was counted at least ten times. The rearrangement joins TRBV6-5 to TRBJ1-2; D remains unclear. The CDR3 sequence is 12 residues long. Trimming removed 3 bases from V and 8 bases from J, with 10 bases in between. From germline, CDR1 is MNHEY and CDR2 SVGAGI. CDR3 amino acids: CASSYIGQGYTF. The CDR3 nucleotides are TGTGCCAGCAGTTATATCGGGCAAGGCTACACCTTC.

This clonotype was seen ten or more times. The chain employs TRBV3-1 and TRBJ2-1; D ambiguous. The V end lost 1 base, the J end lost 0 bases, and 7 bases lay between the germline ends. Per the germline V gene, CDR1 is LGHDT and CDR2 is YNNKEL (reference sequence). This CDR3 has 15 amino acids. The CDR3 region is CASSQAESSYNEQFF. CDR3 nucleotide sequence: TGTGCCAGCAGCCAAGCAGAGAGCTCCTACAATGAGCAGTTCTTC.

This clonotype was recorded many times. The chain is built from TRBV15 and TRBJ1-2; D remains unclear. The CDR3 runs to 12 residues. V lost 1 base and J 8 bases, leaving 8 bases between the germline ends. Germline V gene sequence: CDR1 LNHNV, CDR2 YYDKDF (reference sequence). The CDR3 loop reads CATSRVGLGYTF. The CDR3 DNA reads TGTGCCACCAGCAGAGTAGGACTGGGCTACACCTTC.

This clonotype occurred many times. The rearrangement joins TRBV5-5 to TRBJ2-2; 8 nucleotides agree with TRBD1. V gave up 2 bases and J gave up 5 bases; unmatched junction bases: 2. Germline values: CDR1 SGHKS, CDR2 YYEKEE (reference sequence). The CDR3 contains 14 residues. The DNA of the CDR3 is TGTGCCAGCAGCTTCGACAGGGGAACCGGGGAGCTGTTTTTT. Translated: CASSFDRGTGELFF.

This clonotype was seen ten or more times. The CDR3 nucleotides are TGCGCCAGCAGCTTGGGAACTGGGGCCAACGTCCTGACTTTC. Encoded protein: CASSLGTGANVLTF. The chain combines TRBV5-1 with TRBJ2-6, with no clear D. V dropped 0 bases and J dropped 2 bases, with 3 bases sitting between them. The length of the CDR3 is 14 residues. CDR1 SGHRS and CDR2 YFSETQ come from the germline V gene.

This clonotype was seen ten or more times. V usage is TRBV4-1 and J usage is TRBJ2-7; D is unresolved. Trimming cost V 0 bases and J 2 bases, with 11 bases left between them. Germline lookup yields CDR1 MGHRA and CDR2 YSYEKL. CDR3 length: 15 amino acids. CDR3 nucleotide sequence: TGCGCCAGCAGCCAAGATGGAGAATTCACCTACGAGCAGTACTTC. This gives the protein CASSQDGEFTYEQYF.

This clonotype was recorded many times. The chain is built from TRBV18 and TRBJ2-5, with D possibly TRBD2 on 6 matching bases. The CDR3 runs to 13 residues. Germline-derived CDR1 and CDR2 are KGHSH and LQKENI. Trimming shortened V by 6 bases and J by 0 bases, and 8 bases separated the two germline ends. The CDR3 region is CASSGGDQETQYF. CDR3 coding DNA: TGTGCCAGCTCCGGGGGAGACCAAGAGACCCAGTACTTC.

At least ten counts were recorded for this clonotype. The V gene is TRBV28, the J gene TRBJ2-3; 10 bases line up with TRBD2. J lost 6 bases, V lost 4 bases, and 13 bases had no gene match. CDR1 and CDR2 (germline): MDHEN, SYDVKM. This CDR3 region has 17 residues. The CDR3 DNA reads TGTGCCAGCAGTTCTCAGCTAGCGGGGGACCGACTCGATACGCAGTATTTT. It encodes CASSSQLAGDRLDTQYF.

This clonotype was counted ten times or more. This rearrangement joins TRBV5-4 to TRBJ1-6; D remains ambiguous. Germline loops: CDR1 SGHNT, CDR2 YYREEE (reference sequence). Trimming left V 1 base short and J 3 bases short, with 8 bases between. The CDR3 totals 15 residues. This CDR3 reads CASSLKFDYNSPLHF. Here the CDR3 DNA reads TGTGCCAGCAGCTTGAAGTTCGACTATAATTCACCCCTCCACTTT.

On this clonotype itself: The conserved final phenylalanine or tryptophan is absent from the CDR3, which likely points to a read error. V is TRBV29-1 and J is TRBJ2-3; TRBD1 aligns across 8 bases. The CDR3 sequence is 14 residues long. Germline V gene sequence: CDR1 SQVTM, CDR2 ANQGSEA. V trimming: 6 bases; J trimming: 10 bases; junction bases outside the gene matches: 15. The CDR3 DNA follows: TGCAGCGTGCAGGAACAGGGGGTCTCATACGCGCAGTATTTA. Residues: CSVQEQGVSYAQYL.

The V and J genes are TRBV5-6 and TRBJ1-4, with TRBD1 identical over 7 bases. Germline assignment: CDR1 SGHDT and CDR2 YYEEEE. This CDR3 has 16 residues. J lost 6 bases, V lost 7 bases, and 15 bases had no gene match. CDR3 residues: CASPPQGGQGDEKLFF. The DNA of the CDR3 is TGTGCCAGCCCACCCCAGGGGGGACAAGGGGATGAAAAACTGTTTTTT.

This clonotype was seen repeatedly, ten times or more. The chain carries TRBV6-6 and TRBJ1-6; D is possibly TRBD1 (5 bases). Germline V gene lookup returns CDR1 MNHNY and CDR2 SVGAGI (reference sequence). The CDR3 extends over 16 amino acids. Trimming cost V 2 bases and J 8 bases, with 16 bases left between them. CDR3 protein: CASSYAARRGDSPLHF. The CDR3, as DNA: TGTGCCAGCAGTTACGCAGCCAGGAGGGGAGATTCACCCCTCCACTTT.